This T cell receptor beta chain was sequenced in a study of T cells after yellow fever vaccination. Study findings and constraints: Post-booster reappearance was seen for most primary-vaccination clones (around 96% CD4, around 89% CD8).

As TCR cDNA was made by 5'RACE template switching, a universal primer site and UMIs were added. TCRdb used MiXCR to reprocess the 5' RACE reads, holding one entry per CDR3 protein. The profile shows more than 110,000 distinct CDR3 sequences, 5% to 8% of them singletons. This clonotype was seen many times. Its matching antigen is unknown. CDR1 and CDR2 (germline): SGHDN, FVKESK. V was pared by 5 bases and J by 2 bases, with 7 bases between. The CDR3 runs 13 residues. The TCR originated in a man aged 25-45 years who received the YFV17D yellow fever vaccine. V and J are TRBV14 and TRBJ2-1, with unresolved D. This sample comprised CD4+ T cells sorted from PBMCs, obtained 10 days after the yellow fever booster vaccination. Written as DNA, the CDR3 is TGTGCCAGCAGCGTACAACCCTACAATGAGCAGTTCTTC. Translation gives CASSVQPYNEQFF.